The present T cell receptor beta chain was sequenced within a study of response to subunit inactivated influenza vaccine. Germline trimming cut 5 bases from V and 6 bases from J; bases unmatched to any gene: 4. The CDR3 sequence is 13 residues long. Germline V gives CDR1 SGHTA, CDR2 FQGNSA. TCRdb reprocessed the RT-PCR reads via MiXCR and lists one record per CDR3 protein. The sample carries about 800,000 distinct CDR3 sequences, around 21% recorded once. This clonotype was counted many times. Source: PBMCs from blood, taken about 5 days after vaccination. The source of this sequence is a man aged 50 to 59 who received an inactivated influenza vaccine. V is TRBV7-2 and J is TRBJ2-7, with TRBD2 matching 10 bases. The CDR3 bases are TGTGCCAGCAGCCCTCGGACTAGCGGCGAGCAGTACTTC. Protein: CASSPRTSGEQYF. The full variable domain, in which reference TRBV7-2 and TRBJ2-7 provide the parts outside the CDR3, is GAGVSQSPSNKVTEKGKDVELRCDPISGHTALYWYRQSLGQGLEFLIYFQGNSAPDKSGLPSDRFSAERTGGSVSTLTIQRTQQEDSAVYLCASSPRTSGEQYFGPGTRLTVT.